The clone carrying this TCR beta chain was detected only a few times. Its target is unknown. V was pared by 4 bases and J by 5 bases, with 10 bases of the junction left unmatched. CDR3 length: 16 residues. Germline V gene sequence: CDR1 SEHNR, CDR2 FQNEAQ (reference sequence). These data originate in a study of T-cell memory formation after mild COVID-19. The overall study: TCR clusters mostly belonged to single donors.

Study-wide points: Among clones peaking at day 37 in the second wave, SARS-CoV-2 specificity remained unconfirmed.

Researchers used 5'RACE with constant-segment primers to make TCR alpha and TCR beta cDNA libraries that carry sample barcodes and UMIs. TCRdb reprocessed the 5' RACE reads with MiXCR, giving one entry per CDR3 protein. The sample holds hundreds of thousands of distinct CDR3 sequences, about 20% seen once. The sequenced sample was PBMCs or a T cell subset sorted from them (not recorded which). This sequence joins TRBV7-9 and TRBJ2-5; 10 bases are shared with TRBD2. This receptor was taken from an adult woman who had mild COVID-19 (a few samples of this study predate the infection). Cell type and time point are not known. The CDR3 sequence: CASSSNPSGSHETQYF. CDR3 coding DNA: TGTGCCAGCAGCTCCAATCCTAGCGGGAGTCATGAGACCCAGTACTTC.